This T cell receptor (beta chain) stems from a study of early T cells in non-severe SARS-CoV-2 infection. The CDR3 totals 14 residues. CDR1 SGHTA and CDR2 FQGNSA come from the germline V gene. Trimming stripped 4 bases from V and 5 bases from J, with 13 bases between. This clonotype has at least ten counts. TCRdb re-analysed the 5' RACE reads in MiXCR, keeping a single row per CDR3 protein. The sample contains nearly 45,000 distinct CDR3 sequences, under 14% of which appear only once. Input material: whole blood. The sequence was obtained from an adult who was a healthcare worker with PCR-confirmed SARS-CoV-2 infection or an uninfected control (not recorded which). The V and J genes are TRBV7-2 and TRBJ2-3, with unresolved D. The CDR3 nucleotides read TGTGCCAGCAGCTCCCCCCTTATGGTAGATACGCAGTATTTT. Translated: CASSSPLMVDTQYF.